A selection of T cell receptor beta chains follows, all from one sample in a study of OX40 agonist ivuxolimab in advanced cancers. Sequenced by immunoSEQ multiplex PCR; TCRdb stores in-frame clones only, minus some. Among about 51,000 clones listed, about 88% were seen once. Sequencing used CD4+ or CD8+ T cells sorted from blood, obtained in a trial of the OX40 agonist ivuxolimab. The source of these receptors is an adult with an advanced solid tumor such as melanoma, head and neck, liver or kidney cancer. CDR3s include the opening cysteine and the closing phenylalanine or tryptophan. A D gene is named only where the DNA matches it firmly.

V,J,D,DNA,CDR3
TRBV7-9,TRBJ2-5,TRBD1,TGTGCCAGCAGCCCAAAAGGACAGGGAGATTTGGAGACCCAGTACTTC,CASSPKGQGDLETQYF
TRBV28,TRBJ2-3,TRBD1,TGTGCCAGCAGTCGGGACAGGGCAGTTGGGTCAGATACGCAGTATTTT,CASSRDRAVGSDTQYF
TRBV19,TRBJ2-5,TRBD1,TGTGCCAGTAGTATAGTGACAGGGAAAGAGACCCAGTACTTC,CASSIVTGKETQYF
TRBV6-5,TRBJ2-7,.,TGTGCCAGCAGTTACTCGAAGGTGGGGGGTGGCTACGAGCAGTACTTC,CASSYSKVGGGYEQYF
TRBV5-1,TRBJ2-1,TRBD2,TGCGCCAGCAGACTAGCGGGAGGGTATGAGCAGTTCTTC,CASRLAGGYEQFF
TRBV19,TRBJ1-5,TRBD1,TGTGCCAGTAGGACAGGGTGGGATCAGCCCCAGCATTTT,CASRTGWDQPQHF
TRBV11-2,TRBJ2-1,TRBD2,TGTGCCAGCCGGACTAGCTACATGCAGCAGTTCTTC,CASRTSYMQQFF
TRBV19,TRBJ1-1,.,TGTGCCAGTAGTATGGGGCTAGTGAACACTGAAGCTTTCTTT,CASSMGLVNTEAFF
TRBV11-2,TRBJ1-1,.,TGTGCCAGCAGCTTAGGGAGGACTGAAGCTTTCTTT,CASSLGRTEAFF
TRBV27,TRBJ1-1,.,TGTGCCAGCACCCCACGGAGCAGAGGAGAGACTGAAGCTTTCTTT,CASTPRSRGETEAFF
TRBV30,TRBJ2-2,.,TGTGCCTGGGGGAAGGGGGGCACCGGGGAGCTGTTTTTT,CAWGKGGTGELFF
TRBV5-4,TRBJ2-4,.,TGTGCCAGCAGCTCTGCCCAGGGTGGGGACATTCAGTACTTC,CASSSAQGGDIQYF
TRBV5-1,TRBJ2-7,TRBD1,TGCGCCAGCAGCTTGCCACGGGACAGCTCCTACGAGCAGTACTTC,CASSLPRDSSYEQYF
TRBV5-6,TRBJ2-7,.,TGTGCCAGCAGCTGGGCCAGAGGGTACGAGCAGTACTTC,CASSWARGYEQYF
TRBV7-9,TRBJ2-1,TRBD1,TGTGCCAGCAGCTCGAAGACAGGGGGGAACAATGAGCAGTTCTTC,CASSSKTGGNNEQFF
TRBV5-1,TRBJ2-2,.,TGCGCCAGCAGCTTGGCCGGCGCTAGCGACGGGCTCACCGGGGAGCTGTTTTTT,CASSLAGASDGLTGELFF